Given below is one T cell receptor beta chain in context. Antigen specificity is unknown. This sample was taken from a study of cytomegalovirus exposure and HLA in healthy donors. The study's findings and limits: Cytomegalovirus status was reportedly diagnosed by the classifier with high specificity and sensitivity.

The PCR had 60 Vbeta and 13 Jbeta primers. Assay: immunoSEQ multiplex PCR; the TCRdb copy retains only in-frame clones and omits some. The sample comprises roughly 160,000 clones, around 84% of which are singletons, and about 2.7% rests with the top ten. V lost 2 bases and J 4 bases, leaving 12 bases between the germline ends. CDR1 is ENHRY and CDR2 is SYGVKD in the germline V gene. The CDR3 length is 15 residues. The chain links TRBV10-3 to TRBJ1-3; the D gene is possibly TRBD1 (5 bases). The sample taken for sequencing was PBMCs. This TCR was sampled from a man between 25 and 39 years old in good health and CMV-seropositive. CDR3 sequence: CAISEQWGAGNTIYF. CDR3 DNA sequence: TGTGCCATCAGTGAGCAGTGGGGCGCGGGAAACACCATATATTTT.